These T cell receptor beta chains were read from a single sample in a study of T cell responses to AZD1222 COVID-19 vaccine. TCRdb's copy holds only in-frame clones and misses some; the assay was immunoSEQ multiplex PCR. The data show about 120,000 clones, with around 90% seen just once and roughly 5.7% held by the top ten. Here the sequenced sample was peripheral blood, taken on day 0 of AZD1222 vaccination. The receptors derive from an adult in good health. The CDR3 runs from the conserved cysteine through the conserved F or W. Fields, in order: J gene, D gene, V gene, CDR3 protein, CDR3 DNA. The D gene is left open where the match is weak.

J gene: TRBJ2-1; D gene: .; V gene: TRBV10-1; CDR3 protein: CASSKRGSWTEQFF; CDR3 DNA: TGCGCCAGCAGTAAAAGAGGGAGTTGGACGGAGCAGTTCTTC
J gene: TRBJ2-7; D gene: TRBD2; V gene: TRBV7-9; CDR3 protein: CASSVGLAGVAGEQYF; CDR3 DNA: TGTGCCAGCAGCGTCGGACTAGCGGGAGTAGCGGGGGAGCAGTACTTC
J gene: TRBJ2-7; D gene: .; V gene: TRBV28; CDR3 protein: CATFPTSSYEQYF; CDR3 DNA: TGTGCCACCTTCCCCACGAGCTCCTACGAGCAGTACTTC
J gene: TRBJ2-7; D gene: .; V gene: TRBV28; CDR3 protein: CASSLTGRYEQYF; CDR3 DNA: TGTGCCAGCAGTTTAACGGGCAGGTACGAGCAGTACTTC
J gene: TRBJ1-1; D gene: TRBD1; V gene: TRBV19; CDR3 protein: CASNQGQLLNTEAFF; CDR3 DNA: TGTGCCAGTAACCAGGGACAGCTATTGAACACTGAAGCTTTCTTT
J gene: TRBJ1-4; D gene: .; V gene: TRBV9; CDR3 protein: CASSPRGGINEKLFF; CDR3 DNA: TGTGCCAGCAGCCCGAGAGGGGGAATTAATGAAAAACTGTTTTTT
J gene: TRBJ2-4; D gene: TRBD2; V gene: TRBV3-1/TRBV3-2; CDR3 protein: CASSHLGLAGGISAKNIQYF; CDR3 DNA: TGTGCCAGCAGCCACTTGGGACTAGCGGGAGGGATTTCAGCCAAAAACATTCAGTACTTC
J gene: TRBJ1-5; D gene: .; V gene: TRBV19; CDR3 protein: CASTPPRDGNQPQHF; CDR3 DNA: TGTGCCAGTACCCCCCCCCGGGACGGCAATCAGCCCCAGCATTTT
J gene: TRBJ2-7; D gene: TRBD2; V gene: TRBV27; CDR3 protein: CASSLPGTTYEQYF; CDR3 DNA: TGTGCCAGCAGTTTACCGGGGACTACCTACGAGCAGTACTTC
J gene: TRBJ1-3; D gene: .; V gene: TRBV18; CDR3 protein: CASSPEGTGNTIYF; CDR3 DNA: TGTGCCAGCTCACCAGAGGGGACTGGAAACACCATATATTTT